The TCR beta chain under discussion was sequenced for a study of T cell repertoires in cytomegalovirus infection. Across the whole study: From public TCR beta signatures came an indication of both CMV infection and matching HLA type. General observations from the study: Accumulated public TCR beta family frequency recognized individuals carrying CMV together with the relevant HLA. Predominance within the ex vivo response was attributable to HLA-C-restricted CMV-specific TCR beta clonotypes.

The CDR3 loop spans 13 amino acids. Germline lookup yields CDR1 SGHVS and CDR2 FNYEAQ. Unmatched junction bases numbered 5, after V lost 6 bases and J lost 6 bases. This clonotype was observed at least ten times. Its antigen is as yet unknown. MiXCR was run by TCRdb on the reads, yielding one entry per CDR3 protein. The profile shows 800,000 to 950,000 distinct CDR3 sequences, 32% of them singletons. The chain employs TRBV7-6 and TRBJ2-1; 7 bases fit TRBD2. The specimen was cultured CD8+ T cells from PBMCs, collected from culture after CMV antigen stimulation. The receptor comes from a human donor in good health (CMV status not recorded). Some clones in this sample may be carry-over from other donors' samples. The CDR3 DNA reads as TGTGCCAGCAGTTCGACTAGCAGCAATGAGCAGTTCTTC. This encodes CASSSTSSNEQFF.